Listed below are T cell receptor beta chains from one sample, sequenced in a study of identical twins. TCRdb called the 5' RACE reads again in MiXCR, with one record for every CDR3 protein. The table records 450,000 to 500,000 distinct CDR3 sequences, 14% of them present only once. This sample also appeared in a second study, on yellow fever vaccine responses in identical twins.

The sequencing sample was made of CD4+ T cells sorted from blood. These receptor sequences come from a woman aged 18-29 years in good health. Both conserved end residues are trimmed from each CDR3. Each record gives: V gene, J gene, CDR3 protein.

v_call: TRBV7-9; j_call: TRBJ1-1; cdr3_aa: ASSSHEKGLAEAF
v_call: TRBV3-1; j_call: TRBJ2-1; cdr3_aa: ASSPLPGVSYNEQF
v_call: TRBV4-1; j_call: TRBJ1-1; cdr3_aa: ASSPKRGATEAF
v_call: TRBV15; j_call: TRBJ2-7; cdr3_aa: ATSRDGGIDEQY
v_call: TRBV7-9; j_call: TRBJ2-1; cdr3_aa: ASSHRRDYNEQF
v_call: TRBV29-1; j_call: TRBJ2-2; cdr3_aa: SAHRAGELF
v_call: TRBV5-5; j_call: TRBJ2-2; cdr3_aa: ASSLTGAETGELF
v_call: TRBV12-3/TRBV12-4; j_call: TRBJ1-5; cdr3_aa: ASRSGQNQPQH
v_call: TRBV7-2; j_call: TRBJ2-2; cdr3_aa: ASSLSPAGSGELF
v_call: TRBV4-2; j_call: TRBJ1-5; cdr3_aa: ASSQDHTGNQPQH
v_call: TRBV28; j_call: TRBJ2-7; cdr3_aa: ASSGGGRTYEQY
v_call: TRBV6-2/TRBV6-3; j_call: TRBJ2-2; cdr3_aa: ASNAGGKGTGELF
v_call: TRBV29-1; j_call: TRBJ2-3; cdr3_aa: SGGGSDTQY
v_call: TRBV12-3/TRBV12-4; j_call: TRBJ2-3; cdr3_aa: ASSLGRGGRIVPTDTQY
v_call: TRBV20-1; j_call: TRBJ2-1; cdr3_aa: SARGSRVAGYNEQF
v_call: TRBV12-3/TRBV12-4; j_call: TRBJ2-3; cdr3_aa: ASSPLGFSVGGDTQY
v_call: TRBV6-1; j_call: TRBJ1-5; cdr3_aa: ASGEVQGLRTNQPQH
v_call: TRBV27; j_call: TRBJ2-5; cdr3_aa: ASSQGGPRGETQY
v_call: TRBV24-1; j_call: TRBJ2-6; cdr3_aa: ATSDRAVSGANVLT
v_call: TRBV29-1; j_call: TRBJ1-1; cdr3_aa: SGNRGQHTEAF
v_call: TRBV7-9; j_call: TRBJ2-4; cdr3_aa: ASSRGGAGIQY
v_call: TRBV12-3/TRBV12-4; j_call: TRBJ2-5; cdr3_aa: ASTPHGGQGETQY
v_call: TRBV4-3; j_call: TRBJ2-1; cdr3_aa: ASSQNPSGGVNNEQF
v_call: TRBV15; j_call: TRBJ2-3; cdr3_aa: ATSTPTGGTDTQY
v_call: TRBV12-3/TRBV12-4; j_call: TRBJ1-6; cdr3_aa: ASSLVAGVLTSPLH
v_call: TRBV28; j_call: TRBJ2-2; cdr3_aa: ASHTGGRTNTGELF